The present T cell receptor beta chain was sequenced within a study of CD8+ T cells in alopecia areata (dated by TCRdb to the late 2010s). With respect to the entire study: The treated patients took part in an open-label pilot trial in which moderate-to-severe alopecia areata was treated with oral tofacitinib at 5 to 10 mg twice daily. The SALT score, which quantifies the percentage of affected scalp surface area, was used to measure disease severity in treated patients. High-throughput TCRbeta sequencing was used to examine T cell clonal expansion in alopecia areata in both the C3H/HeJ mouse model and human patients. Clonality in the scalp was compared among normal scalp (n=4), patchy alopecia areata scalp (n=8), and alopecia totalis/universalis scalp (n=8). The RNA source kit depended on sample type: the PAXgene miRNA kit for fixed scalp, the miRNeasy kit for PBMCs, and the RNeasy kit for mouse skin. Tofacitinib was administered for 6 to 18 months, and 6 months of follow-up off drug were then conducted to assess delayed response and recurrence. Tofacitinib-treated patients had biopsies at baseline and at 4 and 24 weeks of treatment, with a later scalp biopsy in several patients. Scalp tissue and sorted CD4+ and CD8+ peripheral blood T cells from patchy and totalis/universalis alopecia areata patients and from healthy controls were covered by human TCRbeta sequencing. TCRbeta CDR3 regions were amplified by immunoSEQ multiplex PCR with 35 Vbeta forward and 13 Jbeta reverse primers. Results the study describes overall, beyond this receptor: Compared with normal scalp, lesional scalp, particularly in alopecia totalis/universalis, had higher clonality and more expanded CD8+ clones, which suggests antigenic drive. The treated cohort was small, with a single nonresponder, so links between baseline CD8+ expansion and response need larger studies. Resident alphabeta T cells in normal human skin are also sequenced, complicating scalp TCR repertoire analysis, unlike mouse skin dominated by gammadelta T cells. Many expanded lesional clones persisted in scalp and blood during tofacitinib treatment, which may partly explain relapse after stopping treatment. Tofacitinib significantly lowered scalp clonality and the number of expanded CD8+ clones among the top 100 scalp clones. TCR sequences shared between patients were less clear than in mice, possibly partly because of HLA diversity in the patient population.

The receptor library was made with the immunoSEQ multiplex PCR assay. For TCR sequencing, RNA was extracted from every sample and reverse transcribed into cDNA to serve as template. SuperScript III was used to make first-strand cDNA, primed with a 2:1 mix of oligo-dT and random hexamers. A synthetic immune receptor repertoire was used to assess amplification bias, and residual bias was removed computationally. The paper's processing steps were these. Raw reads were preprocessed to remove errors, and CDR3 was defined according to IMGT conventions as the region from the conserved cysteine to phenylalanine. Clonality was computed as 1 minus the Shannon entropy, with the entropy normalized by log2 of the number of productive unique TCRs. Scalp TCRbeta sequences were cross-referenced with sorted blood CD4 and CD8 repertoires so that the CD4 or CD8 identity of scalp clones could be inferred. In TCRdb, the immuneACCESS table is reduced to in-frame sequences with V and J assigned. These tables do not hold every clone; where another copy was compared, an unresolved V gene accounts for under half, and the others remain unexplained. V, J and clone size are those of that table, while D and trimming were read from the DNA. The sample contains over 150,000 clones, around 56% of them found a single time. Of the sample, approximately 3.4% is held by the ten largest clones.

This clone was detected a few times. The antigen this receptor binds is unknown. The input lacks base qualities; no much larger clone sits a single base away. The label giving this sample's time point can be read as: more than three weeks on oral tofacitinib. The treatment or condition label for this specimen denotes: oral pan-JAK inhibitor, 5-10 mg twice daily. Lesional scalp punch biopsies and peripheral blood were obtained from alopecia areata patients. PBMCs were isolated by density centrifugation and stained for CD3, CD4 and CD8, after which CD4+ and CD8+ T cells were sorted on a FACSAria. CDR1 and CDR2, looked up from the germline V gene, are SGHRS and YFSETQ. Counted from cysteine to phenylalanine, this CDR3 has 16 amino acids. The DNA shown is the 48-base CDR3, in frame from base 1. At the junction V is shortened by 4 bases and J by 2 bases, with 18 bases in between.

The sequences come from CD4+ T cells sorted from blood, collected at week 4, from a patient treated with tofacitinib. The sequence was obtained from a human donor with alopecia areata. The V gene is TRBV5-1 and the J gene is TRBJ2-5, with TRBD2 perhaps the D gene, on 6 matching bases. The CDR3 is CASSGGVKSEQETQYF. The DNA sequence is as follows: TGCGCCAGCAGCGGCGGGGTCAAATCGGAACAAGAGACCCAGTACTTC.